The 27 T cell receptor beta chains given below trace back to one sample, sequenced in a study of neoadjuvant anti-PD-1 for oral cavity cancer. Time point noted: after neoadjuvant nivolumab, at surgical resection. The protocol was immunoSEQ multiplex PCR, while the TCRdb copy is restricted to in-frame clones and leaves out a portion. The sample holds approximately 30,000 clones, roughly 80% seen once. The source was PBMCs, collected after nivolumab (anti-PD-1) treatment. Receptors originate from a person aged 40-85 years with oral cavity squamous cell carcinoma.

This clone was counted between two and nine times. The rearrangement joins TRBV5-6 to TRBJ2-6; D gene uncertain. The V gene's germline CDR1 is SGHDT and CDR2 YYEEEE. The germline V and J ends were trimmed by 1 base and 0 bases, with 5 bases remaining between them. The CDR3 runs to 15 residues. Here the CDR3 reads CASSLTDSGANVLTF. CDR3 sequence (DNA): TGTGCCAGCAGCTTGACAGACTCTGGGGCCAACGTCCTGACTTTC.

The chain carries TRBV6-6 and TRBJ1-1, with 9 bases identical to TRBD1. Trimming at V came to 7 bases and at J to 5 bases, leaving 5 bases not matched to a gene. Germline V gene lookup returns CDR1 MNHNY and CDR2 SVGAGI (reference sequence). The CDR3 spans 13 residues. Written as DNA, the CDR3 is TGTGCCAGCAATCGACAGGGGGAGACTGAAGCTTTCTTT. The encoded protein is CASNRQGETEAFF.

The V gene is TRBV18, the J gene TRBJ1-3; tentative D call: TRBD1 (5 bases). The CDR3 covers 17 residues. The V gene's germline CDR1 is KGHSH and CDR2 LQKENI. V was shortened by 6 bases and J by 3 bases, with 21 bases between the two germline ends. In DNA form, the CDR3 reads TGTGCCAGCTCGTTCCAGGGACGGAGTCTCCTTGGAAACACCATATATTTT. This gives the protein CASSFQGRSLLGNTIYF.

This clone has just a few counts. The chain couples TRBV2 to TRBJ2-7; 7 nucleotides match TRBD2. CDR3 length: 12 residues. The germline V gene encodes CDR1 SNHLY and CDR2 FYNNEI. Unmatched junction bases numbered 4, after V lost 6 bases and J lost 5 bases. The CDR3 DNA follows: TGTGCCAGCAGAGTAGCGGGCGACGAGCAGTACTTC. Amino acid sequence: CASRVAGDEQYF.

The chain couples TRBV19 to TRBJ1-1, with TRBD1 identical over 7 bases. Per the germline V gene, CDR1 is LNHDA and CDR2 is SQIVND (reference sequence). Germline trimming cut 7 bases from V and 4 bases from J; bases unmatched to any gene: 9. This CDR3 region has 14 residues. The CDR3 DNA reads as TGTGCCAGTACCGCAGGGGGGGGACGCACTGAAGCTTTCTTT. Encoded protein: CASTAGGGRTEAFF.

V is TRBV7-2 and J is TRBJ1-2, with TRBD1 matching 11 bases. Germline CDR1 and CDR2: SGHTA and FQGNSA. The V and J ends lost 5 bases and 1 base, in that order; junction bases with no gene match: 3. The CDR3 runs 15 residues. CDR3 loop: CASSGTGGSNYGYTF. CDR3 nucleotides: TGTGCCAGCAGCGGGACAGGGGGAAGTAACTATGGCTACACCTTC.

The CDR3 spells CASSLAVGGPYNEQFF. DNA for the CDR3: TGTGCCAGCAGCTTAGCGGTGGGGGGGCCGTACAATGAGCAGTTCTTC. The chain has TRBV7-2 and TRBJ2-1; D possibly corresponds to TRBD2 (7 bases). Germline V gene sequence: CDR1 SGHTA, CDR2 FQGNSA. Trimming took 0 bases from V and 4 from J, leaving 13 bases between them. CDR3 length: 16 residues.

The rearrangement joins TRBV27 to TRBJ1-2; maybe TRBD1 (6 bases). The CDR3 spans 14 residues. Per germline, CDR1 MNHEY and CDR2 SMNVEV (reference sequence). V was shortened by 4 bases and J by 4 bases, with 13 bases between the two germline ends. CDR3 DNA sequence: TGTGCCAGCAGTTCAGGGGCCTGGGGCTATGGCTACACCTTC. This gives the protein CASSSGAWGYGYTF.

The chain joins TRBV18 to TRBJ2-7; TRBD1 matches at 10 bases. The trim removed 6 bases at V and 3 bases at J, leaving 11 bases unmatched. The CDR3 is 16 amino acids. Germline assignment: CDR1 KGHSH and CDR2 LQKENI. CDR3 loop: CASSPASGTGVYEQYF. The CDR3 nucleotides are TGTGCCAGCTCCCCGGCATCCGGGACAGGGGTCTACGAGCAGTACTTC.

V is TRBV6-1 and J is TRBJ2-5; the match to TRBD2 covers 11 bases. Germline CDR1 and CDR2: MNHNS and SASEGT. The ends lost 3 bases at V and 2 bases at J; junction bases unmatched: 8. This CDR3 contains 17 residues. CDR3 nucleotide sequence: TGTGCCAGCAGTGACGATCTAGCGGGGGGACTACAAGAGACCCAGTACTTC. Translated, it gives CASSDDLAGGLQETQYF.

The V and J genes are TRBV6-1 and TRBJ1-1; 8 bases align to TRBD1. CDR1 and CDR2 (germline): MNHNS, SASEGT. Germline trimming cut 6 bases from V and 0 bases from J; bases unmatched to any gene: 3. This CDR3 spans 14 amino acids. The CDR3 DNA reads as TGTGCCAGCAGGAGACAGGGGATGAACACTGAAGCTTTCTTT. It encodes CASRRQGMNTEAFF.

In DNA form, the CDR3 reads TGTGCCAGCAGTCCATACGGGACAGCCTACGAGCAGTACTTC. Residues: CASSPYGTAYEQYF. The chain links TRBV6-1 to TRBJ2-7; 7 nucleotides align to TRBD1. CDR1 is MNHNS, CDR2 SASEGT, per germline. There are 14 residues in the CDR3. V gave up 5 bases and J gave up 2 bases; unmatched junction bases: 6.

This sequence joins TRBV5-4 and TRBJ2-7; no reliable D call. V lost 4 bases to trimming and J lost 0 bases, with 14 bases between them. CDR3 size: 15 residues. Germline-derived CDR1 and CDR2 are SGHNT and YYREEE (reference sequence). CDR3 sequence reads: CASSPEVVSSYEQYF. CDR3 nucleotide sequence: TGTGCCAGCAGCCCGGAAGTAGTCTCCTCCTACGAGCAGTACTTC.

This clone showed up just a few times. J is TRBJ2-5 and V is TRBV5-4; D is undetermined. The germline gives CDR1 SGHNT, CDR2 YYREEE (reference sequence). This CDR3 has 14 residues. Deletions cut 4 bases from V and 5 bases from J, with 15 bases between. The DNA of the CDR3 is TGTGCCAGCAGCCCCGAAGGCGGTTGGGAGACCCAGTACTTC. Its protein is CASSPEGGWETQYF. Using reference TRBV5-4 and TRBJ2-5 for the parts outside the CDR3, the full variable domain is ETGVTQSPTHLIKTRGQQVTLRCSSQSGHNTVSWYQQALGQGPQFIFQYYREEENGRGNFPPRFSGLQFPNYSSELNVNALELDDSALYLCASSPEGGWETQYFGPGTRLLVL.

The V gene is TRBV7-8, the J gene TRBJ1-4; no clear D. Trimming took 2 bases from V and 7 from J, leaving 8 bases between them. Germline CDR1 reads SGHVS; CDR2 reads FQNEAQ. This CDR3 region has 13 residues. CDR3 protein: CASSLFPPEKLFF. The CDR3 DNA is TGTGCCAGCAGCTTATTCCCGCCTGAAAAACTGTTTTTT.

The rearrangement links TRBV30 to TRBJ2-7; D is undetermined. V lost 4 bases, J lost 2 bases, and 9 bases lay in between. Germline V gene data show CDR1 as GTSNPN and CDR2 as SVGIG (reference sequence). The CDR3 is 12 residues long. CDR3 sequence (DNA): TGTGCCTGGAAACCACTGCCCTACGAGCAGTACTTC. Translation: CAWKPLPYEQYF. Based on the CDR3 plus reference TRBV30 and TRBJ2-7, the full variable domain is SQTIHQWPATLVQPVGSPLSLECTVEGTSNPNLYWYRQAAGRGLQLLFYSVGIGQISSEVPQNLSASRPQDRQFILSSKKLLLSDSGFYLCAWKPLPYEQYFGPGTRLTVT.

The chain has TRBV5-4 and TRBJ2-3, with a possible D match to TRBD2 (6 bases). This CDR3 spans 15 amino acids. V lost 3 bases and J lost 3, with 14 bases in between. In germline, CDR1 is SGHNT, CDR2 YYREEE (reference sequence). The CDR3 spells CASSSDGGGTDTQYF. CDR3 bases: TGTGCCAGCAGCTCGGACGGGGGTGGGACAGATACGCAGTATTTT.

The V and J genes are TRBV5-5 and TRBJ1-2; D gene uncertain. The CDR3 loop spans 15 amino acids. Germline CDR1 and CDR2: SGHKS and YYEKEE (reference sequence). Deletions cut 2 bases from V and 8 bases from J, with 19 bases between. The CDR3 nucleotides are TGTGCCAGCAGCTTTTTCCCCGAGTCAGTCGGGGGCTACACCTTC. It yields the protein CASSFFPESVGGYTF.

The J gene is TRBJ2-1, the V gene TRBV5-1, with D hard to call. Germline values: CDR1 SGHRS, CDR2 YFSETQ. The V end was cut by 1 base, the J end by 7 bases, with 6 bases between. The CDR3 runs 12 residues. CDR3 in DNA: TGCGCCAGCAGCTTGTCTGATAATGAGCAGTTCTTC. Translating it yields CASSLSDNEQFF.

V gene TRBV7-9 combines with J gene TRBJ2-7; D is perhaps TRBD1 or TRBD2 (5 bases each). CDR3 length equals 14 residues. Deletions cut 5 bases from V and 3 bases from J, with 14 bases between. Germline assignment: CDR1 SEHNR and CDR2 FQNEAQ (reference sequence). The CDR3 DNA reads as TGTGCCAGCAGCCCACCTGGGACGTACTACGAGCAGTACTTC. It is translated as CASSPPGTYYEQYF.

The chain combines TRBV5-5 with TRBJ1-5; D is possibly TRBD1 (6 bases). V was shortened by 9 bases and J by 3 bases, with 16 bases between the two germline ends. The CDR3 has 14 residues. Germline V CDR1 and CDR2: SGHKS, YYEKEE (reference sequence). CDR3 nucleotide sequence: TGTGCCACCTCCTCCGGGGGCCCCAATCAGCCCCAGCATTTT. Translating gives CATSSGGPNQPQHF.

J is TRBJ2-1 and V is TRBV19; 8 bases map to TRBD1. J lost 0 bases, V lost 7 bases, and 2 bases had no gene match. The germline V gene has CDR1 LNHDA and CDR2 SQIVND (reference sequence). CDR3 length: 14 amino acids. The CDR3 DNA sequence: TGTGCCAGTAAACAGGGGGACTCCTACAATGAGCAGTTCTTC. Its protein product is CASKQGDSYNEQFF.

There are a few counts of this clone. The rearrangement joins TRBV7-2 to TRBJ2-7; D may be TRBD1 (5 bases). Germline assignment: CDR1 SGHTA and CDR2 FQGNSA. The CDR3 extends over 14 amino acids. The germline V and J ends were trimmed by 3 bases and 6 bases, with 15 bases remaining between them. As DNA, the CDR3 is TGTGCCAGCAGCTTCAACCTTCAGGGTGGCGAGCAGTACTTC. It encodes CASSFNLQGGEQYF.

This clone is categorized as medium-sized. This chain uses TRBV4-3 with TRBJ1-2; D remains ambiguous. The CDR3 loop spans 15 amino acids. The germline V gene has CDR1 LGHNA and CDR2 YSLEER. The V and J ends lost 1 base and 6 bases respectively, with 15 bases between them. In nucleotides, the CDR3 is TGCGCCAGCAGCCAAGGTCGACTGGCTCGCCATGGCTACACCTTC. This codes for CASSQGRLARHGYTF.

The chain recombines TRBV11-2 with TRBJ2-5; TRBD2 is a possible D gene (6 bases). V was cut by 5 bases and J by 2 bases, with 15 bases left in between. The CDR3 has 15 amino acids. Germline assignment: CDR1 SGHAT and CDR2 FQNNGV. The CDR3 loop reads CASSPGTFVQETQYF. As DNA, the CDR3 is TGTGCCAGCAGCCCCGGGACTTTTGTACAAGAGACCCAGTACTTC.

The rearrangement joins TRBV4-2 to TRBJ2-7; D is perhaps TRBD2 (5 bases). Germline V gene lookup returns CDR1 LGHNA and CDR2 YNFKEQ. V lost 0 bases to trimming and J lost 2 bases, with 14 bases between them. This CDR3 is built from 16 residues. The CDR3 is CASSQEEAEAPYEQYF. In DNA form, the CDR3 reads TGTGCCAGCAGCCAAGAAGAGGCGGAGGCCCCCTACGAGCAGTACTTC.

V is TRBV4-1 and J is TRBJ2-3, with 10 bases identical to TRBD2. Germline V gene data show CDR1 as MGHRA and CDR2 as YSYEKL. J gave up 2 bases and V 4 bases, and 6 bases lay outside the gene matches. The CDR3 has 16 amino acids. CDR3 in DNA: TGCGCCAGCAGCCCTCTAGGACTAGCGGACACAGATACGCAGTATTTT. Translating gives CASSPLGLADTDTQYF.